This T cell receptor (beta chain) was sequenced for a study of T cell repertoires in cytomegalovirus infection. TCRdb reanalysed the reads using MiXCR and keeps one entry per CDR3 protein. Found here are 300,000 to 450,000 distinct CDR3 sequences, 15% to 20% of them singletons; the top ten hold 8.7%. The V segment lost 4 bases and the J segment 10 bases; nucleotides outside the gene matches: 10. The CDR3 consists of 15 residues. This clonotype originated in a human donor in good health (CMV status not recorded). Some clones in this sample may be carry-over from other donors' samples. Sequences were obtained from PBMCs. The chain joins TRBV12-3 or TRBV12-4 to TRBJ2-1; TRBD2 matches 10 bases. The CDR3 spells CASSSGASGSKEQFF. The DNA for the CDR3 is TGTGCCAGCAGTTCAGGGGCTAGCGGGAGTAAGGAGCAGTTCTTC.